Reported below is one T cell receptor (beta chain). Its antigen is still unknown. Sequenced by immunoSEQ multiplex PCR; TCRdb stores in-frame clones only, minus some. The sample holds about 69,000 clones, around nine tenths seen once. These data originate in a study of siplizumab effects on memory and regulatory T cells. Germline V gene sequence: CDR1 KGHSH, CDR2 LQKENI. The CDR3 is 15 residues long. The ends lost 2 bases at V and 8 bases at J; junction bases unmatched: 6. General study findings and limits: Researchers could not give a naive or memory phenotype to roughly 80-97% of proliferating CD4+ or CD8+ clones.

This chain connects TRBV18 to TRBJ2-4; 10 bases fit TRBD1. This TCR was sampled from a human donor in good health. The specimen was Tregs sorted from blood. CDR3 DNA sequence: TGTGCCAGCTCACCATCTGGACAGGGGGTCTACATTCAGTACTTC. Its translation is CASSPSGQGVYIQYF. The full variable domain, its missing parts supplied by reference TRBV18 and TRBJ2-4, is NAGVMQNPRHLVRRRGQEARLRCSPMKGHSHVYWYRQLPEEGLKFMVYLQKENIIDESGMPKERFSAEFPKEGPSILRIQQVVRGDSAAYFCASSPSGQGVYIQYFGAGTRLSVL.